This T cell receptor beta chain was identified in a study of shared clonotypes between healthy human individuals. Using immunoSEQ multiplex PCR, the repertoire was profiled, and TCRdb retains in-frame clones only, with some absent. This table holds 2,500,000 or so clones, 93% found once. Germline V gene data show CDR1 as SGHRS and CDR2 as YFSETQ. CDR3 length equals 16 residues. The trim removed 0 bases at V and 5 bases at J, leaving 4 bases unmatched. The clonotype originates from a man younger than 30 in good health. Some clones in this sample may be carry-over from other donors' samples. J is TRBJ2-5 and V is TRBV5-1; 13 bases fit TRBD2. Sequenced sample: naive CD4+ T cells from PBMCs. Subset indicated: CD45RA+ positively selected. The DNA for the CDR3 is TGCGCCAGCAGCTTGGGACTAGCGGGAGGATCTGAGACCCAGTACTTC. It encodes CASSLGLAGGSETQYF.